The 10 T cell receptor beta chains given below trace back to one sample, sequenced in a study of response to subunit inactivated influenza vaccine. TCRdb re-called the RT-PCR reads through MiXCR, storing one row per CDR3 protein. This repertoire shows fewer than 200,000 distinct CDR3 sequences, around a tenth found once; its top ten account for approximately 10%. Material: non-naive T cells sorted from PBMCs, obtained on the day of vaccination. Every receptor here comes from a man between 50 and 59 years old who received an inactivated influenza vaccine.

This clonotype was counted only a few times. The V gene is TRBV5-1, the J gene TRBJ2-3, with 8 bases matching TRBD2. The germline CDR1 and CDR2 sequences are SGHRS and YFSETQ. Trimming cost V 2 bases and J 0 bases; bases outside gene matches: 5. CDR3 length: 16 residues. CDR3 DNA sequence: TGCGCCAGCAGCTTTGCCGGGAGGGCGAGCACAGATACGCAGTATTTT. Translated, it gives CASSFAGRASTDTQYF.

To note about this clonotype: Being one base from a much bigger clone, this may be a read error. The chain couples TRBV20-1 to TRBJ2-1, with a tentative D call TRBD2 (6 bases). The CDR3 has 13 amino acids. Germline-derived CDR1 and CDR2 are DFQATT and SNEGSKA (reference sequence). The CDR3 DNA is TGCGGTGCTGGGAGGACTGGATACAATGAGCAGTTCTTC. It translates to CGAGRTGYNEQFF.

The V gene is TRBV30, the J gene TRBJ1-2; TRBD1 might be the D (5 bases). Germline CDR1 GTSNPN, CDR2 SVGIG (reference sequence). The CDR3 is 9 amino acids. The CDR3 spells CAGGYGYTF. In DNA, the CDR3 is TGTGCTGGGGGCTATGGCTACACCTTC.

V gene TRBV4-2 combines with J gene TRBJ2-7; D ambiguous. This CDR3 comprises 13 residues. V lost 3 bases, J lost 6 bases, and 12 bases lay in between. From germline, CDR1 is LGHNA and CDR2 YNFKEQ. CDR3 amino acids: CASSHGLFCEQYF. Here the CDR3 DNA reads TGTGCCAGCAGCCACGGGCTCTTCTGCGAGCAGTACTTC.

Worth noting for this clonotype: An end of the junction differs from the germline gene, which may be a read error. The V and J genes are TRBV28 and TRBJ2-5; tentative D call: TRBD1 (6 bases). The CDR3 is made up of 14 amino acids. From germline, CDR1 is MDHEN and CDR2 SYDVKM. The CDR3 region is CASKKDSPVAWTHF. The CDR3 bases are TGTGCCAGCAAAAAGGACAGCCCGGTAGCGTGGACACACTTC.

J is TRBJ2-5 and V is TRBV20-1, with TRBD2 matching over 11 bases. This CDR3 is 15 amino acids long. Looked up from germline, CDR1 is DFQATT and CDR2 is SNEGSKA (reference sequence). The V segment lost 2 bases and the J segment 1 base; nucleotides outside the gene matches: 3. CDR3 DNA sequence: TGCAGTGCTAGATCGGGACTAGCGGTCCAAGAGACCCAGTACTTC. It encodes CSARSGLAVQETQYF.

This clonotype has more than one count but fewer than ten. CDR3 nucleotides: TGCAGTGCTCCGGGGGACGCGTCGAGCTCCTACAATGAGCAGTTCTTC. This gives the protein CSAPGDASSSYNEQFF. The chain carries TRBV20-1 and TRBJ2-1; TRBD2 might be the D (6 bases). This CDR3 has 16 amino acids. V was shortened by 5 bases and J by 0 bases, with 17 bases between the two germline ends. In germline, CDR1 is DFQATT, CDR2 SNEGSKA (reference sequence).

In its sample, this clonotype was seen many times. The CDR3 DNA is TGTGCCAGCAGTATTCGGACTAGCGGGGTGAGACAAGAGACCCAGTACTTC. Its protein is CASSIRTSGVRQETQYF. The genes are TRBV6-1 and TRBJ2-5; 12 nucleotides match TRBD2. J was trimmed by 2 bases and V by 5 bases; bases with no gene match: 9. The germline V gene has CDR1 MNHNS and CDR2 SASEGT. CDR3 size: 17 residues.

This clonotype was observed a few times. CDR3 bases: TGTGCCAGCAGCTTAGGTGGTCTCGAGCAGTACTTC. Amino acids: CASSLGGLEQYF. The V call is TRBV7-9, the J call TRBJ2-7; D call uncertain. Looked up from germline, CDR1 is SEHNR and CDR2 is FQNEAQ (reference sequence). Deletions cut 1 base from V and 6 bases from J, with 7 bases between. CDR3 size: 12 residues.

This clonotype was counted a few times. V is TRBV20-1 and J is TRBJ2-1, with 8 bases aligning to TRBD1. Germline-derived CDR1 and CDR2 are DFQATT and SNEGSKA (reference sequence). This CDR3 region has 10 residues. This chain's CDR3 is CRATGEEQFF. CDR3 nucleotides: TGCAGGGCGACAGGGGAAGAGCAGTTCTTC.